The 32 T cell receptor beta chains presented below share a single source sample, sequenced in a study of T cell repertoires in cytomegalovirus infection. TCRdb reprocessed the reads via MiXCR and lists one record per CDR3 protein. The sample shows nearly 650,000 distinct CDR3 sequences, less than 25% of them seen only once. The sequenced sample was CD8+ T cells from PBMCs. The source is a human donor in good health (CMV status not recorded). Some clones in this sample may be carry-over from other donors' samples.

The V gene is TRBV20-1, the J gene TRBJ2-7, with D perhaps TRBD1 (6 bases). CDR1 and CDR2 from the germline V gene are DFQATT and SNEGSKA (reference sequence). The CDR3 contains 15 residues. V dropped 1 base and J dropped 0 bases, with 13 bases sitting between them. CDR3 bases: TGCAGTGCTAGAGGGGGGACACCTAACTCCTACGAGCAGTACTTC. Residues: CSARGGTPNSYEQYF.

This chain connects TRBV13 to TRBJ2-5, with 7 bases aligning to TRBD1. CDR1 PRHDT and CDR2 FYEKMQ come from the germline V gene (reference sequence). V gave up 5 bases and J gave up 1 base; unmatched junction bases: 7. The CDR3 totals 15 residues. The CDR3 loop is CASSTRDSLQETQYF. The CDR3 coding sequence is TGTGCCAGCAGCACGAGGGACAGCCTCCAAGAGACCCAGTACTTC.

The chain uses TRBV7-9 and TRBJ1-2; D is possibly TRBD1 (6 bases). The length of the CDR3 is 17 residues. Per germline, CDR1 SEHNR and CDR2 FQNEAQ (reference sequence). V lost 1 base and J lost 6, with 21 bases in between. CDR3 in amino acids: CASSLGTGKSPEDGYTF. Written as DNA, the CDR3 is TGTGCCAGCAGCTTAGGCACAGGGAAAAGCCCCGAAGATGGCTACACCTTC.

The rearrangement joins TRBV19 to TRBJ2-1; 8 bases match TRBD2. CDR1 and CDR2 (germline): LNHDA, SQIVND (reference sequence). CDR3 length: 14 amino acids. V gave up 5 bases and J gave up 4 bases; unmatched junction bases: 4. CDR3 nucleotide sequence: TGTGCCAGTAGTCGCGGGGGGCATTACAATGAGCAGTTCTTC. Translated: CASSRGGHYNEQFF.

This chain joins TRBV14 and TRBJ1-2, with 8 bases that match TRBD1. The length of the CDR3 is 15 residues. CDR1 and CDR2 (germline): SGHDN, FVKESK. J was trimmed by 8 bases and V by 3 bases; bases with no gene match: 11. As DNA, the CDR3 is TGTGCCAGCAGCCATATATCAGGGGGCTATAGGGGCTACACCTTC. Encoded protein: CASSHISGGYRGYTF.

The gene calls are TRBV6-2 or TRBV6-3 and TRBJ2-3; TRBD1 matches 7 bases. Germline V gene data show CDR1 as MNHEY and CDR2 as SVGEGT. The CDR3 is 16 residues long. V gave up 6 bases and J gave up 3 bases; unmatched junction bases: 12. CDR3 loop: CASSYRGSDRTDTQYF. The DNA for the CDR3 is TGTGCCAGCAGCTACAGGGGATCCGACCGAACAGATACGCAGTATTTT.

This clonotype was seen repeatedly, ten times or more. The V gene is TRBV6-6, the J gene TRBJ1-5; D is uncertain. The germline V and J ends were trimmed by 6 bases and 0 bases, with 12 bases remaining between them. The CDR3 is 15 amino acids. The germline CDR1 and CDR2 sequences are MNHNY and SVGAGI (reference sequence). CDR3 amino acids: CASSPGELSNQPQHF. As DNA, the CDR3 is TGTGCCAGCAGCCCCGGGGAACTTAGCAATCAGCCCCAGCATTTT.

This clonotype was found a few times. The rearrangement links TRBV4-1 to TRBJ2-2, with D hard to call. The CDR3 covers 13 residues. V was clipped by 0 bases and J by 6 bases, with 5 bases between them. Germline values: CDR1 MGHRA, CDR2 YSYEKL. The chain's CDR3 is CASSQDVAGELFF. The CDR3 nucleotides read TGCGCCAGCAGCCAAGATGTAGCCGGGGAGCTGTTTTTT.

Only one count was recorded for this clonotype. A read error may explain this, as a much larger clone is one base away. This sequence joins TRBV7-2 and TRBJ2-7; TRBD1 agrees at 7 bases. This CDR3 is built from 17 residues. Trimming removed 5 bases from V and 2 bases from J; junction bases left unmatched: 15. CDR1 is SGHTA, CDR2 FQGNSA, per germline. As DNA, the CDR3 is TGTGCCAGCAGCCTTTTCCCCGGACAGGATCAGCCCTACGAGCAGTACTTC. It yields the protein CASSLFPGQDQPYEQYF.

This clonotype occurred many times. CDR3 region: CASSFLLASGGSNTGELFF. The CDR3 nucleotides read TGTGCCAGCAGCTTCCTCCTAGCTAGCGGGGGTTCTAACACCGGGGAGCTGTTTTTT. The gene calls are TRBV7-8 and TRBJ2-2, with 10 bases lining up with TRBD2. The CDR3 runs 19 residues. With 3 bases clipped from V and 2 bases from J, the junction kept 12 bases outside the gene matches. Germline-derived CDR1 and CDR2 are SGHVS and FQNEAQ.

The V call is TRBV24-1, the J call TRBJ1-2; TRBD1 is a possible D gene (6 bases). This CDR3 contains 15 residues. V gave up 2 bases and J gave up 8 bases, with 17 bases separating them. Looked up from germline, CDR1 is KGHDR and CDR2 is SFDVKD. The CDR3: CATSDSDRNYHGYTF. The CDR3 bases are TGTGCCACCAGTGATTCAGACAGGAACTATCACGGCTACACCTTC.

This sequence joins TRBV12-5 and TRBJ2-1, with D perhaps matching TRBD1 (8 bases). V was clipped by 4 bases and J by 4 bases, with 14 bases between them. This CDR3 has 15 amino acids. CDR1 and CDR2 from the germline V gene are LGHNT and FRNRAP. CDR3 residues: CASGWGGQEYNEQFF. CDR3 nucleotide sequence: TGTGCTAGTGGTTGGGGGGGACAGGAATACAATGAGCAGTTCTTC.

The chain recombines TRBV6-2 or TRBV6-3 with TRBJ2-1, with 13 bases lining up with TRBD2. The length of the CDR3 is 17 residues. The J segment lost 5 bases and the V segment lost 2 bases, leaving 6 bases of the junction unmatched. Germline CDR1 and CDR2: MNHEY and SVGEGT. The CDR3 reads CASSYGTSGVWHNEQFF. The CDR3 DNA reads TGTGCCAGCAGTTACGGGACTAGCGGGGTCTGGCACAATGAGCAGTTCTTC.

This clonotype was observed a few times. This chain joins TRBV20-1 and TRBJ1-3; D is uncertain. V shed 0 bases and J shed 0 bases, with 9 bases lying between them. This CDR3 contains 15 residues. Germline CDR1 is DFQATT and CDR2 is SNEGSKA (reference sequence). CDR3 loop: CSARDRNVSGNTIYF. CDR3 sequence (DNA): TGCAGTGCTAGAGACAGGAATGTCTCTGGAAACACCATATATTTT.

The sample holds one count of this clonotype. The V and J genes are TRBV7-3 and TRBJ2-2; TRBD1 might be the D (6 bases). The CDR3 is 15 residues long. The V and J ends lost 2 bases and 5 bases respectively, with 12 bases between them. Germline-derived CDR1 and CDR2 are SGHTA and FQGTGA. CDR3 nucleotides: TGTGCCAGCAGCTTACGGACAGCTAAAACCGGGGAGCTGTTTTTT. It yields the protein CASSLRTAKTGELFF.

This clonotype was seen ten or more times. The chain is built from TRBV7-2 and TRBJ1-1; D not resolved. In germline, CDR1 is SGHTA, CDR2 FQGNSA. The CDR3 extends over 16 amino acids. V dropped 8 bases and J dropped 2 bases, with 21 bases sitting between them. The CDR3 is CASHPLLTGVNTEAFF. The DNA of the CDR3 is TGTGCCAGCCACCCCCTTCTGACGGGAGTAAACACTGAAGCTTTCTTT.

A few counts support this clonotype. V is TRBV12-3 or TRBV12-4 and J is TRBJ2-7; no reliable D call. The CDR3 has 12 amino acids. Trimming left V 5 bases short and J 3 bases short, with 8 bases between. The CDR3 coding sequence is TGTGCCAGCAGTGCGTCGGACTACGAGCAGTACTTC. Protein sequence: CASSASDYEQYF.

This CDR3 is CASSPLNGTDPEKLFF. The CDR3 DNA reads as TGTGCCAGCAGCCCCCTAAACGGGACTGATCCAGAAAAACTGTTTTTT. The chain recombines TRBV7-4 with TRBJ1-4; tentatively, D is TRBD1 (5 bases). The CDR3 extends over 16 amino acids. The germline V gene encodes CDR1 SGHVT and CDR2 SQSDAQ. Trimming stripped 5 bases from V and 8 bases from J, with 21 bases between.

The chain recombines TRBV4-3 with TRBJ1-2, with a weak D call TRBD1 (5 bases). V was cut by 5 bases and J by 2 bases, with 15 bases left in between. CDR1 LGHNA and CDR2 YSLEER come from the germline V gene. This CDR3 has 15 amino acids. The CDR3 coding sequence is TGCGCCAGCAGCGAATCGGGACTGTTGAACTATGGCTACACCTTC. Encoded protein: CASSESGLLNYGYTF.

This clonotype was counted between two and nine times. An end of the junction differs from the germline gene, which may be a read error. This chain joins TRBV27 and TRBJ2-1; possibly TRBD1 for D (5 bases). CDR3 length equals 13 residues. CDR1 is MNHEY and CDR2 is SMNVEV in the germline V gene (reference sequence). As DNA, the CDR3 is TGTGCCAGCAGTCTATCAGGGCGCAATGAGCAGTTCTTC. Translation: CASSLSGRNEQFF.

This clonotype appeared a few times. The chain's CDR3 is CASSHRVRAYEQYF. The CDR3 DNA sequence: TGTGCCAGCAGCCACAGGGTCCGGGCCTACGAGCAGTACTTC. V is TRBV12-3 or TRBV12-4 and J is TRBJ2-7; D might be TRBD1 (6 bases). Trimming shortened V by 6 bases and J by 2 bases, and 14 bases separated the two germline ends. The CDR3 sequence is 14 residues long.

In this sample, this clonotype turned up a few times. V gene TRBV7-4 combines with J gene TRBJ2-5, with 11 nucleotides matching TRBD1. The CDR3 sequence is 16 residues long. J gave up 1 base and V 5 bases, and 6 bases lay outside the gene matches. Germline assignment: CDR1 SGHVT and CDR2 SQSDAQ. The CDR3 nucleotides read TGTGCCAGCAGCCCTCGGACAGGGGGCCTCCAAGAGACCCAGTACTTC. Encoded protein: CASSPRTGGLQETQYF.

A note on this clonotype: A much bigger clone sits one base away, suggesting this may be a read error. V gene TRBV7-6 combines with J gene TRBJ2-2; D tentatively fits TRBD1 or TRBD2 (5 bases each). Germline CDR1 reads SGHVS; CDR2 reads FNYEAQ. The CDR3 sequence is 14 residues long. The CDR3 here is CASSIQGKTGKLFF. The DNA of the CDR3 is TGTGCCAGCAGCATCCAGGGTAAAACCGGGAAGCTGTTTTTT.

This clonotype was seen many times. The genes are TRBV7-2 and TRBJ2-5; D could derive from TRBD1 or TRBD2 (6 bases each). The V end lost 1 base, the J end lost 4 bases, and 13 bases lay between the germline ends. This CDR3 is built from 15 residues. CDR1 is SGHTA and CDR2 is FQGNSA in the germline V gene. CDR3 DNA: TGTGCCAGCAGCTTAGACGGGGGCCCCCCAGAGACCCAGTACTTC. Translated: CASSLDGGPPETQYF.

This clonotype was seen repeatedly, ten times or more. The V call is TRBV7-6, the J call TRBJ1-1; D is uncertain. CDR1 and CDR2 (germline): SGHVS, FNYEAQ. CDR3 length equals 13 residues. The V end was cut by 1 base, the J end by 8 bases, with 11 bases between. The CDR3 here is CASSLEAFGEAFF. CDR3 DNA: TGTGCCAGCAGCTTAGAGGCCTTTGGGGAAGCTTTCTTT.

The chain employs TRBV28 and TRBJ2-3; 7 bases are a match to TRBD2. CDR3 size: 17 residues. J gave up 3 bases and V 1 base, and 10 bases lay outside the gene matches. Germline V gene sequence: CDR1 MDHEN, CDR2 SYDVKM. CDR3 sequence (DNA): TGTGCCAGCAGTTTATTTTCCGGGGGGTTGGGGACAGATACGCAGTATTTT. As protein: CASSLFSGGLGTDTQYF.

The J gene is TRBJ1-1, the V gene TRBV11-3; TRBD1 is a possible D gene (5 bases). The CDR3 length is 15 residues. Germline V gene data show CDR1 as SGHNT and CDR2 as YENEEA. V was trimmed by 1 base and J by 1 base, leaving 10 bases between them. DNA of the CDR3: TGTGCCAGCAGCTTAGGGGGACTGGAGAACACTGAAGCTTTCTTT. Its protein is CASSLGGLENTEAFF.

This clonotype was observed many times. The rearrangement joins TRBV6-6 to TRBJ2-3; D is unresolved. Germline V gene lookup returns CDR1 MNHNY and CDR2 SVGAGI (reference sequence). Trimming pared 2 bases from V and 5 bases from J, leaving 11 bases between. The CDR3 is 14 amino acids. CDR3 amino acids: CASSYVTLQDTQYF. The CDR3 DNA reads TGTGCCAGCAGTTACGTGACACTTCAAGATACGCAGTATTTT.

This clonotype showed up just a few times. The gene calls are TRBV7-3 and TRBJ2-2; 13 bases are shared with TRBD2. This CDR3 is built from 17 residues. Germline values: CDR1 SGHTA, CDR2 FQGTGA. Trimming took 5 bases from V and 5 from J; bases not matched to a gene: 8. CDR3 sequence: CASSVTSGGANTGELFF. The CDR3 DNA sequence: TGTGCCAGCAGCGTCACTAGCGGGGGGGCAAATACCGGGGAGCTGTTTTTT.

The J gene is TRBJ2-2, the V gene TRBV5-6; D may be TRBD2 (7 bases). Germline CDR1 reads SGHDT; CDR2 reads YYEEEE. The V end was cut by 1 base, the J end by 1 base, with 11 bases between. The CDR3 covers 16 residues. The CDR3 protein is CASSLTRGRNTGELFF. Here the CDR3 DNA reads TGTGCCAGCAGCTTGACGCGGGGGCGGAACACCGGGGAGCTGTTTTTT.

Many counts were recorded for this clonotype. The genes are TRBV7-2 and TRBJ2-3, with unresolved D. CDR1 and CDR2 from the germline V gene are SGHTA and FQGNSA. The CDR3 contains 14 residues. V was clipped by 1 base and J by 0 bases, with 5 bases between them. The CDR3 here is CASSLGSSTDTQYF. The CDR3 nucleotides are TGTGCCAGCAGCTTAGGGAGCAGCACAGATACGCAGTATTTT.

There are many counts of this clonotype. J is TRBJ2-7 and V is TRBV6-5, with TRBD1 matching 8 bases. The CDR3 is 10 residues long. The V and J ends lost 9 bases and 11 bases, in that order; junction bases with no gene match: 6. The germline gives CDR1 MNHEY, CDR2 SVGAGI. CDR3 nucleotides: TGTGCCAGGGGACAGGAAATAGAGTACTTC. Encoded protein: CARGQEIEYF.